Sequencing of this T cell receptor (beta chain) was carried out in a study of shared clonotypes between healthy human individuals. Study information: The people who gave samples were a couple of women and a few men aged 18 to 49. Study-wide results and limits: Shared clonotypes: roughly 4.7% naive CD4, around 3.4% naive CD8, about 2.2% memory CD4, 0.4% memory CD8.

The germline CDR1 and CDR2 sequences are MDHEN and SYDVKM. The CDR3 consists of 15 residues. V was cut by 3 bases and J by 5 bases, with 13 bases left in between. It was at deep level that the assay was run. Profiling relied on immunoSEQ multiplex PCR, and the TCRdb table lists in-frame clones only, not all of them. Among 2 million to 2.5 million clones listed, approximately 95% were seen once. CD4+ cells underwent separation, giving CD45RA+ naive and CD45RA-negative memory subsets. A word on this clone: Its antigen is unknown.

The TCR sequence derives from a man younger than 35 in good health. The chain recombines TRBV28 with TRBJ2-2, with D perhaps TRBD1 or TRBD2 (6 bases each). The sample comprised naive CD4+ T cells sorted from blood. Subset defined: CD45RA+ positively selected. The CDR3, as DNA: TGTGCCAGCAGTTTGGGGGCCGCGGGAACCGGGGAGCTGTTTTTT. Protein product: CASSLGAAGTGELFF.